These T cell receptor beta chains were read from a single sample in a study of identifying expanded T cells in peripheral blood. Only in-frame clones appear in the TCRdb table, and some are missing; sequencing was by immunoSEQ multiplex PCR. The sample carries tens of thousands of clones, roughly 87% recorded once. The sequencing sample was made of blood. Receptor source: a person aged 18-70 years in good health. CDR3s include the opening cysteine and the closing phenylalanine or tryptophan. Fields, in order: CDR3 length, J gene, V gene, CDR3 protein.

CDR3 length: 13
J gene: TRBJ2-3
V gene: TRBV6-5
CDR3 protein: CASKGLAKDTQYF

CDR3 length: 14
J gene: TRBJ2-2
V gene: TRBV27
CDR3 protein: CASSSQANTGELFF

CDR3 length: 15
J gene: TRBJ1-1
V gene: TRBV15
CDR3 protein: CATSRGRGMNTEAFF

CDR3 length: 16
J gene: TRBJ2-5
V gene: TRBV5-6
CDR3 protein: CASSSTVGWRAETQYF

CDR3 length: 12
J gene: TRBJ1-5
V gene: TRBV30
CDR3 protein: CAWSVLGQPQHF

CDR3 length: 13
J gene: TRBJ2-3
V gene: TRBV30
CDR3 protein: CAGDRGGGDTQYF

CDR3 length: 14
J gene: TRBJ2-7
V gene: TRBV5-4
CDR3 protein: CASSPDVGRNEQYF

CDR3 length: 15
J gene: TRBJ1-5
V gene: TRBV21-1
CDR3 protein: CASSRLDRQYQPQHF

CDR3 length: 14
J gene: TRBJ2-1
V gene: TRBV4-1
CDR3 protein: CASSQDRGPGQQFF

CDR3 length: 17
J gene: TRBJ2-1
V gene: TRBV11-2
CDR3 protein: CASSLGQAMSSYNEQFF

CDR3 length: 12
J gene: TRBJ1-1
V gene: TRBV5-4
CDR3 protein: CASGDREAEAFF

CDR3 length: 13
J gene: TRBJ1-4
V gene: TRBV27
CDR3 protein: CASSLIGREKLFF

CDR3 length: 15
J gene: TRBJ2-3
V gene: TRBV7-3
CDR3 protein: CASSLTAGGTDTQYF

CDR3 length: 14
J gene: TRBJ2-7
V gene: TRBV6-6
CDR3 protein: CASSSTGGPYEQYF

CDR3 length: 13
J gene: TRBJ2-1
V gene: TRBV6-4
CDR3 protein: CASSAGGPNEQFF

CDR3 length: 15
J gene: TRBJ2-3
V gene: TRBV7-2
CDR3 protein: CASSPVGWGTDTQYF

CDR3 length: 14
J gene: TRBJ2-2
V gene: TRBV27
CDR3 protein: CASRRGQGTGELFF

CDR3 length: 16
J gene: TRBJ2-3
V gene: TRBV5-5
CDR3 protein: CASSRGTGVTTDTQYF

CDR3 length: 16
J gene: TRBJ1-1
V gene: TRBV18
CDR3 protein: CASSLGAGIMNTEAFF

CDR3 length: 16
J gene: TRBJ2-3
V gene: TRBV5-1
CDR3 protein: CASSAGLAGPTDTQYF

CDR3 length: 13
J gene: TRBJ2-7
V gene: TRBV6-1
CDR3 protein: CASSDGRTYEQYF

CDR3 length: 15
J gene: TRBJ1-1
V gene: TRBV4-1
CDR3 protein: CASSQDMRGNTEAFF

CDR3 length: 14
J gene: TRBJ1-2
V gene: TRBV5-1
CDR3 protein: CASSWEGTNYGYTF

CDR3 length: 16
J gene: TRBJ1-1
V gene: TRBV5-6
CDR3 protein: CASSLVAVKLNTEAFF

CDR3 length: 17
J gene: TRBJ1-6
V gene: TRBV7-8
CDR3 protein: CASSLEGIHSYNSPLHF

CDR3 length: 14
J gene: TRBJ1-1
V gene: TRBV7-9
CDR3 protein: CASSYAPTGSEAFF

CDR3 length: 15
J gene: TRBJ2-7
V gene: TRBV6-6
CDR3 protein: CASSYSSGRTYEQYF

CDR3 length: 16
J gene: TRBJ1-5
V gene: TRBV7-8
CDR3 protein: CASSLGSGVGNQPQHF

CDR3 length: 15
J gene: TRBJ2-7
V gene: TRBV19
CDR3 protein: CASSIETGADYEQYF

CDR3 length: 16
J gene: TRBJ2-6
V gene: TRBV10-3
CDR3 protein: CAIRPWGGSGANVLTF

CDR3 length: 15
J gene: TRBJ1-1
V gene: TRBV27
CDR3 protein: CASNIGRGGNTEAFF

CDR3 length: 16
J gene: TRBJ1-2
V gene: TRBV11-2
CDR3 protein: CASSLGEGRGNYGYTF

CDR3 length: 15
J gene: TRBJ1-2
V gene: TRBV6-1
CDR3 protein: CASSEVKDSNYGYTF

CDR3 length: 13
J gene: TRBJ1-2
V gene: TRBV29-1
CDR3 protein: CSVSRAFGNGYTF

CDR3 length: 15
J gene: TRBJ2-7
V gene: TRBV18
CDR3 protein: CASSPRQGATGEQYF

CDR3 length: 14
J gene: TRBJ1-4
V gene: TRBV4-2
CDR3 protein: CASSQEGTNEKLFF

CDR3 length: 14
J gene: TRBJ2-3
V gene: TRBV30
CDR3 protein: CAWTAGESTDTQYF

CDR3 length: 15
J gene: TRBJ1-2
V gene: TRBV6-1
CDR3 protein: CASKGTGDYNYGYTF

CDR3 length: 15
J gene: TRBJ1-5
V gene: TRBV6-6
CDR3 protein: CASSPGTGSGQPQHF

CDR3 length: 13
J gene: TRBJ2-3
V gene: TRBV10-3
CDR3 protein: CAIRVLGPDTQYF

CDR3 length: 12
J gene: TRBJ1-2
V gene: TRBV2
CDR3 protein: CASSVHGPGYTF

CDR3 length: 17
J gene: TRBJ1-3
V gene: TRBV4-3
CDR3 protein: CASSQDWGDGPGNTIYF

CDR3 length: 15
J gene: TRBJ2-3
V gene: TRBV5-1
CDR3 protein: CASRRGQVSTDTQYF

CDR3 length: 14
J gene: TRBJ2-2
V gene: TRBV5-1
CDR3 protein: CASSLDQNTGELFF

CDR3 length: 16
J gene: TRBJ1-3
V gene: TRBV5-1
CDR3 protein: CASSSGGGSSGNTIYF

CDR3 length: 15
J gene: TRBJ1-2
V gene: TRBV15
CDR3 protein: CATSIGTGGNYGYTF

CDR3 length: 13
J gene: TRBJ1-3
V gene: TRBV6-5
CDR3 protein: CASSYSIGNTIYF